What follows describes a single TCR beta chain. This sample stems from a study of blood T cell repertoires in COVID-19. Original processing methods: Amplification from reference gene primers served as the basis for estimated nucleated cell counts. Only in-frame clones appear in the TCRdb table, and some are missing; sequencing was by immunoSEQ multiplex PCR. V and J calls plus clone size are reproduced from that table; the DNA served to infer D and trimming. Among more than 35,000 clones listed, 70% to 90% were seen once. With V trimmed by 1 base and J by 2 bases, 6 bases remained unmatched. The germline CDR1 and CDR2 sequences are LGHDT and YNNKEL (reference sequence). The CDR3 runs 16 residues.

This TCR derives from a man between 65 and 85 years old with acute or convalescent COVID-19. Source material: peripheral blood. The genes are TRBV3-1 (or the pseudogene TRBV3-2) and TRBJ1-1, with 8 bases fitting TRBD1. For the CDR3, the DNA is TGTGCCAGCAGCCAAGGGACAGGGAGTTCCAACACTGAAGCTTTCTTT. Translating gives CASSQGTGSSNTEAFF.